This T cell receptor (beta chain) was documented in a study of monozygotic twins with inflammatory bowel disease. Without any T cell sorting, total RNA was isolated from whole blood. Study conclusions and caveats: Distinguishing T cell subtypes was not possible. Clonotype overlap with others was lower in IBD patients than in healthy twins, a difference that was greatest with disease activity.

Germline values: CDR1 MNHNS, CDR2 SASEGT. The CDR3 loop spans 14 amino acids. Researchers used roughly 3.5 ug of total RNA for each TCR library. TCRdb reprocessed the 5' RACE reads and reports one entry per CDR3 protein, with no DNA. This repertoire includes hundreds of thousands of distinct CDR3 sequences. Points on this clonotype: What it binds is unknown.

Sequencing was performed on blood. The chain links TRBV6-1 to TRBJ1-4; TCRdb's assignment of TRBD1 cannot be checked, as there is no DNA. The sequence was obtained from a human donor with ulcerative colitis or Crohn's disease, or a healthy co-twin of an affected twin (not recorded which). The CDR3 loop is CASRRRGENEKLFF.